The rows below give T cell receptor beta chains drawn from one sample of a study of blood T cells in healthy people across ages. TCRdb re-called the 5' RACE reads with MiXCR, one entry per CDR3 protein. The table records fewer than 750,000 distinct CDR3 sequences, around 52% of them present only once. Sequencing input: blood. All receptors come from an elderly woman in good health. Each CDR3 is given with its conserved first and last residue. Each record gives: J gene, clone size, V gene, CDR3 protein. Rows may omit the clone size; those that give it use once, few, many or a size class.

>TRBJ2-7|NA|TRBV7-2
CASSLKLGTGLIRPYEQYF
>TRBJ2-7|few|TRBV25-1
CASSEPGISYNEQYF
>TRBJ2-5|many|TRBV5-1
CASSWTTSAQETQYF
>TRBJ2-4|NA|TRBV25-1
CASSGYDGKNIQYF
>TRBJ2-2|NA|TRBV10-3
CAIKGLAETGELFF
>TRBJ2-5|few|TRBV3-1
CASSQGLLRGKYNEQYF
>TRBJ2-7|NA|TRBV4-3
CASSQDPFGSVVGEQYF
>TRBJ2-1|many|TRBV15
CATSRDPTGRDEQFF
>TRBJ2-2|few|TRBV4-2
CASSQDSPGELFF
>TRBJ2-2|NA|TRBV28
CASTMGDRTGELFF
>TRBJ2-7|NA|TRBV21-1
CASSLIVLAGVLEQYF
>TRBJ2-3|NA|TRBV29-1
CSVMGLAVSPDTQYF
>TRBJ2-5|NA|TRBV27
CASSLGGHQETQYF